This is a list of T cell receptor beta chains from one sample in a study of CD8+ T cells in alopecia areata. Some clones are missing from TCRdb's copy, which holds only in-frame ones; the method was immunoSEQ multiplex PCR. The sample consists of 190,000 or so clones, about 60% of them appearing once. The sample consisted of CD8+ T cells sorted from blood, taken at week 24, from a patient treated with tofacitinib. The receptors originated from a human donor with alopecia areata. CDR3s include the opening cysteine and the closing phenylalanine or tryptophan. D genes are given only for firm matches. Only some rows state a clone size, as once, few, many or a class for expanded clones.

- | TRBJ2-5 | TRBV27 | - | CASSWGARETQYF | TGTGCCAGCAGCTGGGGGGCGAGGGAGACCCAGTACTTC
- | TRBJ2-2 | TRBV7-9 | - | CASSLVRNTGELFF | TGTGCCAGCAGCTTAGTTAGGAACACCGGGGAGCTGTTTTTT
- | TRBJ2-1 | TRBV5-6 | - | CASSFRGAQFF | TGTGCCAGCAGCTTCCGCGGGGCTCAGTTCTTC
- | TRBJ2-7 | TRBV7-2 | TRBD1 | CASSPRQGVYEQYF | TGTGCCAGCAGCCCAAGACAGGGGGTGTACGAGCAGTACTTC
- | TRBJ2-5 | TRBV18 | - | CASSPFGGGEETQYF | TGTGCCAGCTCACCCTTCGGCGGCGGGGAGGAGACCCAGTACTTC
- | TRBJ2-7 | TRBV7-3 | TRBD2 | CASSLAGGNEQYF | TGTGCCAGCAGCTTAGCCGGGGGGAACGAGCAGTACTTC
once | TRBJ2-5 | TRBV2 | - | CASSEALGETQYF | TGTGCCAGCAGTGAAGCGCTCGGGGAGACCCAGTACTTC
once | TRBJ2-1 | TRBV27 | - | CASSLTSSVYNEQFF | TGTGCCAGCAGTTTAACTAGCAGCGTATACAATGAGCAGTTCTTC
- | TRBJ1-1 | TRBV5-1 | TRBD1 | CASSWDRGTMNTEAFF | TGCGCCAGCAGCTGGGACAGGGGAACAATGAACACTGAAGCTTTCTTT
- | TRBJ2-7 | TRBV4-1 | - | CASSQVTGEQYF | TGCGCCAGCAGCCAAGTAACGGGCGAGCAGTACTTC
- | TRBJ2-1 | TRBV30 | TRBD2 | CAWTLAGGPGEQFF | TGTGCCTGGACCTTAGCGGGGGGGCCTGGTGAGCAGTTCTTC
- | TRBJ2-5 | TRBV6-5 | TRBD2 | CASSYSLAGGETQYF | TGTGCCAGCAGTTACTCGCTAGCGGGGGGGGAGACCCAGTACTTC
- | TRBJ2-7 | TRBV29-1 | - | CSEYRYEQYF | TGCAGCGAGTACAGGTACGAGCAGTACTTC
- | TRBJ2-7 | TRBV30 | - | CAWSTRGYEQYF | TGTGCCTGGAGCACTAGGGGCTACGAGCAGTACTTC
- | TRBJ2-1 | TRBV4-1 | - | CASSPGGEQFF | TGCGCCAGCAGCCCAGGGGGGGAGCAGTTCTTC
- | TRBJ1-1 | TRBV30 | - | CAWTQGSNTEAFF | TGTGCCTGGACCCAGGGGAGTAACACTGAAGCTTTCTTT
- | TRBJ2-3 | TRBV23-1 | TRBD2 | CASATSSGDTDTQYF | TGCGCCAGTGCCACCTCTAGCGGGGACACAGATACGCAGTATTTT
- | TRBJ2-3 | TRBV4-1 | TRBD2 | CASRTTSPSTDTQYF | TGCGCCAGCAGAACGACTAGCCCAAGCACAGATACGCAGTATTTT
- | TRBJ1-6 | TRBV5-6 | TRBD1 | CASSPGTGLYNSPLHF | TGTGCCAGCAGCCCCGGGACAGGCCTATATAATTCACCCCTCCACTTT
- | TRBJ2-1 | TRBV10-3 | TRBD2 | CAISETSESEQFF | TGTGCCATCAGTGAGACTAGCGAGAGTGAGCAGTTCTTC
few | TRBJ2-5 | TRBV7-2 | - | CASSLVHSIQETQYF | TGTGCCAGCAGCTTAGTTCACAGCATCCAAGAGACCCAGTACTTC
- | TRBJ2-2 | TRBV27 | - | CASSFAGELFF | TGTGCCAGCAGTTTTGCCGGGGAGCTGTTTTTT
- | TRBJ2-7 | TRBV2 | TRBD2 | CASSTPGTSQGEQYF | TGTGCCAGCAGTACTCCCGGGACTAGTCAGGGCGAGCAGTACTTC
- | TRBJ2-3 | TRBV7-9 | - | CASDGIPARAVDTQYF | TGTGCCAGCGACGGAATTCCGGCCAGGGCGGTAGATACGCAGTATTTT
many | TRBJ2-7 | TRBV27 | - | CASSFLGREQYF | TGTGCCAGCAGTTTCTTAGGCCGCGAGCAGTACTTC
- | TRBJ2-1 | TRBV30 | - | CAWSYGNEQFF | TGTGCCTGGAGTTATGGCAATGAGCAGTTCTTC
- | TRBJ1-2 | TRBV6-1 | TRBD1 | CASSEGTGQVPFYGYTF | TGTGCCAGCAGTGAAGGGACGGGACAGGTGCCTTTCTATGGCTACACCTTC
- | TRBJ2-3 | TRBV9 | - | CASSPGDGTDTQYF | TGTGCCAGCAGCCCAGGCGACGGGACAGATACGCAGTATTTT
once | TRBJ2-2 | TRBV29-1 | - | CSVQGGRTGELFF | TGCAGCGTTCAGGGTGGTCGGACCGGGGAGCTGTTTTTT
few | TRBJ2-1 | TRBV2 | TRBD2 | CASLYGGGPNEQFF | TGTGCCAGCCTGTACGGGGGGGGCCCCAATGAGCAGTTCTTC
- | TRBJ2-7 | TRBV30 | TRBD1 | CAWSSGQAAYEQYF | TGTGCCTGGAGCTCGGGACAGGCGGCCTACGAGCAGTACTTC
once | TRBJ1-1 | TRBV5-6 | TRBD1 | CASSLGTGAQAFF | TGTGCCAGCAGCTTGGGGACAGGGGCCCAAGCTTTCTTT
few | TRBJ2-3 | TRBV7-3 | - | CASSLVSGTDTDTQYF | TGTGCCAGCAGCTTAGTTTCCGGGACCGATACAGATACGCAGTATTTT
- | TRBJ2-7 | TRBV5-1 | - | CASSLTGPTYEQYF | TGCGCCAGCAGCTTGACAGGACCTACCTACGAGCAGTACTTC
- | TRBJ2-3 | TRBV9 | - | CASSVEQPGSTDTQYF | TGTGCCAGCAGCGTAGAACAGCCGGGCAGCACAGATACGCAGTATTTT
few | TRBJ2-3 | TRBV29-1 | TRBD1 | CSVEPDRTFTDTQYF | TGCAGCGTTGAACCGGACAGGACATTCACAGATACGCAGTATTTT
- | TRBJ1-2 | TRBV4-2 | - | CASSLLGANYGYTF | TGTGCCAGCAGCCTCCTAGGGGCTAACTATGGCTACACCTTC
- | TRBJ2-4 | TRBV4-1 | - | CASSFGWGPGAGNIQYF | TGCGCCAGCAGTTTTGGCTGGGGACCGGGGGCGGGAAACATTCAGTACTTC
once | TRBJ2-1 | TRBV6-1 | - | CASSLHRFWEQFF | TGTGCCAGCAGTTTACACAGGTTTTGGGAGCAGTTCTTC
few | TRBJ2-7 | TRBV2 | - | CASSDGGTLEQYF | TGTGCCAGCAGTGACGGCGGGACTCTGGAGCAGTACTTC
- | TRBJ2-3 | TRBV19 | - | CASSWTSVLNTQYF | TGTGCCAGTAGTTGGACGTCGGTCCTGAATACGCAGTATTTT
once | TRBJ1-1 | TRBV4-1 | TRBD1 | CASSPRDRTDTEAFF | TGCGCCAGCAGCCCCAGGGACAGGACGGACACTGAAGCTTTCTTT
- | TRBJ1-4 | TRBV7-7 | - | CASSLETAEKLFF | TGTGCTAGCAGCTTAGAAACAGCCGAAAAACTGTTTTTT
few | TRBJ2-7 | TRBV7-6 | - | CASSRGMKYEQYF | TGTGCCAGCAGCCGAGGAATGAAATACGAGCAGTACTTC
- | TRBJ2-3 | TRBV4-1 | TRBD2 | CASSQDSGGSSDTQYF | TGCGCCAGCAGCCAAGATTCCGGGGGGAGTTCAGATACGCAGTATTTT
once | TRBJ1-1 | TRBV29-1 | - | CSVVQTEAFF | TGCAGCGTTGTTCAGACTGAAGCTTTCTTT
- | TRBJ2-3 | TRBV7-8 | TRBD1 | CASSRLKTGDGTDTQYF | TGTGCCAGCAGCCGTTTAAAGACAGGGGACGGCACAGATACGCAGTATTTT
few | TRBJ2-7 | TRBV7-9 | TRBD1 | CASSTTGTGSQEQYF | TGTGCCAGCAGCACAACAGGGACAGGGAGCCAGGAGCAGTACTTC
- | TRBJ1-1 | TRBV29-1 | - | CSALGVRPFF | TGCAGCGCCCTAGGGGTAAGGCCTTTCTTT
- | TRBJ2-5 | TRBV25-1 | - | CASSEWGVGGETQYF | TGTGCCAGCAGTGAATGGGGGGTAGGAGGGGAGACCCAGTACTTC